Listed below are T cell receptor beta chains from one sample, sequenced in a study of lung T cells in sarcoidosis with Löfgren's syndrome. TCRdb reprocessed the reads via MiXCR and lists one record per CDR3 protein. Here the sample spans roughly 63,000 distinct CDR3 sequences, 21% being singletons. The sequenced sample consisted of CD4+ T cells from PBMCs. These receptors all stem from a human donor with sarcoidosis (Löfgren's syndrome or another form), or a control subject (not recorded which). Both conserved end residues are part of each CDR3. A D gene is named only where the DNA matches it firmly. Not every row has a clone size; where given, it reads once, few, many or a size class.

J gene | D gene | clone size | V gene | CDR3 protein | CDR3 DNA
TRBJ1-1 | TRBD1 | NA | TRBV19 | CASSTWTGITEAFF | TGTGCCAGTAGTACCTGGACAGGGATCACTGAAGCTTTCTTT
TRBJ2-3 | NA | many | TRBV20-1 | CSARLSGSTDTQYF | TGCAGTGCTAGACTGTCTGGGAGCACAGATACGCAGTATTTT
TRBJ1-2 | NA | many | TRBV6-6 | CASSYSRFSTTNYGYTF | TGTGCCAGCAGTTACTCGAGATTCTCCACCACAAACTATGGCTACACCTTC
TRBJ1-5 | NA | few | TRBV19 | CASSKRNREEPQHF | TGTGCCAGTAGTAAACGGAACAGGGAGGAGCCCCAGCATTTT
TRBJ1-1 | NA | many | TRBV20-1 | CSARPSAGGALGEAFF | TGCAGTGCTAGACCCTCCGCGGGGGGCGCATTGGGTGAAGCTTTCTTT
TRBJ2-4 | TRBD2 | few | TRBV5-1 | CASSLAVGSGTFLAKNIQYF | TGCGCCAGCAGCTTGGCCGTTGGTAGCGGGACCTTTCTAGCCAAAAACATTCAGTACTTC
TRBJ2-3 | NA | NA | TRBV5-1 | CASSSSLGYTQYF | TGCGCCAGCAGCTCCTCCTTGGGATATACGCAGTATTTT
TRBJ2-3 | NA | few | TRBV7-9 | CAIRSADTQYF | TGTGCCATTCGGTCTGCAGATACGCAGTATTTT
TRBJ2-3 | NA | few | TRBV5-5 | CASSSMMTDTQYF | TGTGCCAGCAGTTCTATGATGACAGATACGCAGTATTTT
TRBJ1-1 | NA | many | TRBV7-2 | CASSFGLPDVTEAFF | TGTGCCAGCAGCTTCGGACTGCCCGACGTAACTGAAGCTTTCTTT
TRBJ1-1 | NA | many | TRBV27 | CASSSLSGTANTEAFF | TGTGCCAGCAGTTCGCTATCCGGGACTGCGAACACTGAAGCTTTCTTT
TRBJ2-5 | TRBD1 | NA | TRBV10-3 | CAISSWGQDGTQYF | TGTGCCATCAGTTCCTGGGGACAGGACGGGACCCAGTACTTC
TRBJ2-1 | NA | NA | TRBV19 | CASSREGSYNEQFF | TGTGCCAGTAGTAGAGAGGGCTCCTACAATGAGCAGTTCTTC
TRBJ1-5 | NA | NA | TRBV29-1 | CSAGEVNQPQHF | TGCAGCGCCGGGGAGGTAAATCAGCCCCAGCATTTT
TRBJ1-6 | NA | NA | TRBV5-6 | CASSPRGSPLHF | TGTGCCAGCAGTCCGCGGGGATCACCCCTCCACTTT
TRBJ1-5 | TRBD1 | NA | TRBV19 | CASSIFGQGYNQPQHF | TGTGCCAGTAGTATATTCGGACAGGGCTACAATCAGCCCCAGCATTTT
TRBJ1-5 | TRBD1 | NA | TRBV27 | CASNPYIQGYNQPQHF | TGTGCCAGCAATCCATATATACAGGGGTACAATCAGCCCCAGCATTTT
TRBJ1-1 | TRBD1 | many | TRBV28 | CASSFWQGANTEAFF | TGTGCCAGCAGTTTTTGGCAGGGGGCGAACACTGAAGCTTTCTTT
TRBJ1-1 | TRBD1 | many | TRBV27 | CASRKDRANTEAFF | TGTGCCAGCCGGAAAGACAGGGCGAACACTGAAGCTTTCTTT
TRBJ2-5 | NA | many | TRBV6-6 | CASSYSRAVRNQETQYF | TGTGCCAGCAGTTACTCGCGGGCCGTCCGAAATCAAGAGACCCAGTACTTC
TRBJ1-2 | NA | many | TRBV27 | CASSSRGGLYGYTF | TGTGCCAGCAGTTCCCGGGGGGGGTTATATGGCTACACCTTC
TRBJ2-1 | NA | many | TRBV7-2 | CASSSGVYNEQFF | TGTGCCAGCAGCTCGGGAGTGTACAATGAGCAGTTCTTC
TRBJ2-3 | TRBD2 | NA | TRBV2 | CASSAGSGGTDTQYF | TGTGCCAGCAGTGCAGGTAGCGGGGGCACAGATACGCAGTATTTT
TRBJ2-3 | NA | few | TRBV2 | CASSELPGKTADTQYF | TGTGCCAGCAGTGAACTCCCGGGTAAAACGGCAGATACGCAGTATTTT
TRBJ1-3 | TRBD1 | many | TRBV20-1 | CSASYRGSGNTIYF | TGCAGTGCTAGTTACAGGGGATCTGGAAACACCATATATTTT
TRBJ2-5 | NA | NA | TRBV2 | CASSALTVQETQYF | TGTGCCAGCAGCGCCCTTACGGTACAAGAGACCCAGTACTTC
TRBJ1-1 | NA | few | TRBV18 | CASSPPPGDTEAFF | TGTGCCAGCTCACCACCGCCGGGGGACACTGAAGCTTTCTTT
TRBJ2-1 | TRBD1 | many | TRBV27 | CASRGQAQGIEQFF | TGTGCCAGCAGGGGACAGGCCCAAGGTATTGAGCAGTTCTTC
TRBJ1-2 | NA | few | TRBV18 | CASSQFSTSTWEPNYGYTF | TGTGCCAGCTCACAGTTTTCTACCTCGACCTGGGAGCCCAACTATGGCTACACCTTC
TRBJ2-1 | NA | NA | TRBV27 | CASSLGLDSYNEQFF | TGTGCCAGCAGTTTAGGGCTCGATTCCTACAATGAGCAGTTCTTC
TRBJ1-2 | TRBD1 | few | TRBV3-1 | CASSPEDRANYGYTF | TGTGCCAGCAGCCCCGAGGACAGGGCCAACTATGGCTACACCTTC
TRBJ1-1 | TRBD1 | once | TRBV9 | CASSERQGASEAFF | TGTGCCAGCAGCGAAAGACAGGGGGCCTCTGAAGCTTTCTTT
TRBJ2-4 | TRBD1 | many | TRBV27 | CASSLRGQGNIQYF | TGTGCCAGCAGTTTAAGGGGACAGGGGAACATTCAGTACTTC
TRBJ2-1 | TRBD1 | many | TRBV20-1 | CSARDRGRYNEQFF | TGCAGTGCCAGGGACAGGGGGCGGTACAATGAGCAGTTCTTC
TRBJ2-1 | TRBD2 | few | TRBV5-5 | CASSSILASSYNEQFF | TGTGCCAGCAGCAGTATACTAGCGTCCTCCTACAATGAGCAGTTCTTC
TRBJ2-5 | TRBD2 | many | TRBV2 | CASSGDGTTQTQYF | TGTGCCAGCAGTGGGGACGGGACTACTCAGACCCAGTACTTC
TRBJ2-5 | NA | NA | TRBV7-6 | CASSYAPGETQYF | TGTGCCAGCAGCTATGCCCCCGGAGAGACCCAGTACTTC
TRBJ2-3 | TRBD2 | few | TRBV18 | CASSQREWGTDTQYF | TGTGCCAGCTCACAGCGGGAGTGGGGCACAGATACGCAGTATTTT
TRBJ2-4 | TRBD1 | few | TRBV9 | CASSPRQDRPLAKNIQYF | TGTGCCAGCAGCCCTCGCCAGGACAGGCCACTAGCCAAAAACATTCAGTACTTC
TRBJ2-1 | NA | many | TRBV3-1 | CASSLSGELYNEQFF | TGTGCCAGCAGCCTTTCAGGAGAATTGTACAATGAGCAGTTCTTC
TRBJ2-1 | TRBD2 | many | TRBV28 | CASIRLAGQVEQFF | TGTGCCAGCATCCGACTAGCGGGACAGGTTGAGCAGTTCTTC
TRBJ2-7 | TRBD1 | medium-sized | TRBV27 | CASSSPLRDRGYEQYF | TGTGCCAGCAGTTCTCCTTTGCGGGACAGGGGTTACGAGCAGTACTTC
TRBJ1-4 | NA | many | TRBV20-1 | CSVPDRQNEKLFF | TGCAGTGTCCCGGACAGACAGAATGAAAAACTGTTTTTT
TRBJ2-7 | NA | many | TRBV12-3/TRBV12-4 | CASSAQRGVEQYF | TGTGCCAGCAGTGCCCAGAGAGGGGTCGAGCAGTACTTC
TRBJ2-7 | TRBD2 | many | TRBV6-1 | CATSSGSLEQYF | TGTGCCACCTCTAGCGGGAGTCTTGAGCAGTACTTC
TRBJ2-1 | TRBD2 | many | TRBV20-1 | CSARPAGGRNEQFF | TGCAGTGCTCGCCCGGCCGGGGGGAGGAATGAGCAGTTCTTC
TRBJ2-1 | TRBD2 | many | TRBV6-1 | CASSSKGSGRGDYNEQFF | TGTGCCAGCAGTTCCAAGGGGTCTGGGCGGGGGGACTACAATGAGCAGTTCTTC
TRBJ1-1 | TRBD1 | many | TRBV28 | CASSPPGRGRVFF | TGTGCCAGCAGTCCCCCGGGCAGGGGGCGAGTTTTCTTT
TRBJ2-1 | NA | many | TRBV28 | CASSLSGTSVFF | TGTGCCAGCAGTTTATCCGGGACATCGGTGTTCTTC
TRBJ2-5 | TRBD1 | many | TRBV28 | CASRRDRGLRGETQYF | TGTGCCAGCAGGCGGGACAGGGGCTTACGAGGAGAGACCCAGTACTTC
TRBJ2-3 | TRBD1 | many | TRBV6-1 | CASSPRGLHTDTQYF | TGTGCCAGCAGCCCCAGGGGGTTACACACAGATACGCAGTATTTT
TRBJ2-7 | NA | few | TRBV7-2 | CASSLGSYEQYF | TGTGCCAGCAGCTTAGGGTCTTACGAGCAGTACTTC
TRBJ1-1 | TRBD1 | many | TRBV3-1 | CASSLDRLEAFF | TGTGCCAGCAGCTTGGACAGGCTTGAAGCTTTCTTT